This is a list of T cell receptor beta chains from one sample in a study of regulatory T cells in long-lasting Graves disease. TCRdb used MiXCR to reprocess the multiplex PCR reads, holding one entry per CDR3 protein. The repertoire has approximately 350,000 distinct CDR3 sequences, 20% to 25% of them found once; the top ten carry around a quarter. The material sequenced was peripheral blood mononuclear cells (PBMCs), taken when the disease was refractory, from a patient treated with antithyroid drugs. All receptors come from a woman between 35 and 50 years old with Graves disease. Each CDR3 is given with its conserved first and last residue. Fields, in order: D gene, clone size, J gene, V gene, CDR3 protein, CDR3 DNA. A D gene is named only where the DNA matches it firmly. Some rows have no size entry. The others give once, few or many, or a class for an expanded clone.

d_gene: -
abundance: many
j_gene: TRBJ2-7
v_gene: TRBV2
CDR3aa: CASSGVVSYEQYF
CDR3nt: TGTGCCAGCAGTGGGGTAGTCTCCTACGAGCAGTACTTC

d_gene: -
abundance: many
j_gene: TRBJ2-5
v_gene: TRBV11-3
CDR3aa: CASSPETQYF
CDR3nt: TGTGCCAGCAGCCCTGAGACCCAGTACTTC

d_gene: TRBD2
abundance: -
j_gene: TRBJ2-3
v_gene: TRBV6-1
CDR3aa: CASSRLAIDTQYF
CDR3nt: TGTGCCAGCAGCAGACTAGCTATAGATACGCAGTATTTT

d_gene: -
abundance: few
j_gene: TRBJ1-5
v_gene: TRBV7-8
CDR3aa: CASSFHLQGVQPQHF
CDR3nt: TGTGCCAGCAGCTTTCATTTACAGGGAGTTCAGCCCCAGCATTTT

d_gene: -
abundance: few
j_gene: TRBJ2-3
v_gene: TRBV28
CDR3aa: CASSLGLLGPQYF
CDR3nt: TGTGCCAGCAGTCTCGGGCTCCTCGGCCCGCAGTATTTT

d_gene: TRBD1
abundance: many
j_gene: TRBJ1-5
v_gene: TRBV6-1
CDR3aa: CASSLGQGRQPQHF
CDR3nt: TGTGCCAGCAGCCTGGGACAGGGACGACAGCCCCAGCATTTT

d_gene: -
abundance: many
j_gene: TRBJ1-1
v_gene: TRBV29-1
CDR3aa: CSAKRQGMGTEAFF
CDR3nt: TGCAGCGCTAAGCGGCAGGGGATGGGCACTGAAGCTTTCTTT

d_gene: -
abundance: -
j_gene: TRBJ2-2
v_gene: TRBV27
CDR3aa: CASRPLPNTGELFF
CDR3nt: TGTGCCAGCCGCCCACTTCCGAACACCGGGGAGCTGTTTTTT

d_gene: TRBD1
abundance: many
j_gene: TRBJ2-4
v_gene: TRBV27
CDR3aa: CASSLGQGRNIQYF
CDR3nt: TGTGCCAGCAGTCTCGGACAGGGTCGGAACATTCAGTACTTC

d_gene: -
abundance: few
j_gene: TRBJ1-4
v_gene: TRBV28
CDR3aa: CASSLPTGADEKLFF
CDR3nt: TGTGCCAGCAGTCTTCCGACAGGTGCGGACGAAAAACTGTTTTTT

d_gene: TRBD2
abundance: few
j_gene: TRBJ2-1
v_gene: TRBV28
CDR3aa: CASRPQGTSGGQVRFF
CDR3nt: TGTGCCAGCAGACCTCAAGGGACTAGCGGGGGCCAGGTCAGGTTCTTC

d_gene: -
abundance: many
j_gene: TRBJ2-5
v_gene: TRBV2
CDR3aa: CASLRGGETQYF
CDR3nt: TGTGCCAGCCTCAGGGGGGGAGAGACCCAGTACTTC

d_gene: -
abundance: many
j_gene: TRBJ1-2
v_gene: TRBV20-1
CDR3aa: CSARFPDSHDGYTF
CDR3nt: TGCAGTGCTAGATTTCCGGACAGTCATGATGGCTACACCTTC

d_gene: TRBD1
abundance: few
j_gene: TRBJ1-3
v_gene: TRBV7-3
CDR3aa: CASSPTGDAGNTIYF
CDR3nt: TGTGCCAGCAGCCCAACAGGGGATGCTGGAAACACCATATATTTT

d_gene: -
abundance: many
j_gene: TRBJ2-5
v_gene: TRBV10-2
CDR3aa: CASSESRTSSAQYF
CDR3nt: TGCGCCAGCAGTGAGTCGAGGACATCAAGCGCCCAGTACTTC

d_gene: -
abundance: many
j_gene: TRBJ2-4
v_gene: TRBV2
CDR3aa: CASRVGEGGVTKNIQYF
CDR3nt: TGTGCCAGCAGGGTGGGCGAGGGGGGAGTTACCAAAAACATTCAGTACTTC

d_gene: -
abundance: -
j_gene: TRBJ2-7
v_gene: TRBV25-1
CDR3aa: CASSDSPGQGIYEQYF
CDR3nt: TGTGCCAGCAGTGATTCTCCGGGGCAGGGGATCTACGAGCAGTACTTC

d_gene: TRBD1
abundance: few
j_gene: TRBJ1-1
v_gene: TRBV20-1
CDR3aa: CSAAGGANTEAFF
CDR3nt: TGCAGTGCCGCAGGGGGGGCTAACACTGAAGCTTTCTTT

d_gene: -
abundance: once
j_gene: TRBJ2-7
v_gene: TRBV27
CDR3aa: CASSLTATHPPEQYF
CDR3nt: TGTGCCAGCAGTTTAACAGCGACGCACCCGCCCGAGCAGTACTTC

d_gene: TRBD1
abundance: many
j_gene: TRBJ2-5
v_gene: TRBV6-1
CDR3aa: CASSRGQGASGTQYF
CDR3nt: TGTGCCAGCAGCCGGGGACAGGGGGCGTCGGGGACCCAGTACTTC

d_gene: -
abundance: few
j_gene: TRBJ1-2
v_gene: TRBV20-1
CDR3aa: CSALSAGDYGYTF
CDR3nt: TGCAGTGCCCTCTCTGCAGGGGACTATGGCTACACCTTC

d_gene: TRBD2
abundance: many
j_gene: TRBJ2-7
v_gene: TRBV6-5
CDR3aa: CASSYAPSGRLYEQYF
CDR3nt: TGTGCCAGCAGTTACGCACCTAGCGGGAGGTTGTACGAGCAGTACTTC

d_gene: TRBD1
abundance: many
j_gene: TRBJ2-7
v_gene: TRBV11-2
CDR3aa: CASSLVGQGGSYEQYF
CDR3nt: TGTGCCAGCAGCTTAGTGGGACAGGGTGGGTCTTACGAGCAGTACTTC

d_gene: TRBD2
abundance: many
j_gene: TRBJ2-7
v_gene: TRBV28
CDR3aa: CASSLTGGGLAGAGSYEQYF
CDR3nt: TGTGCCAGCAGTTTAACAGGGGGAGGGCTAGCGGGAGCCGGCTCCTACGAGCAGTACTTC

d_gene: -
abundance: -
j_gene: TRBJ2-1
v_gene: TRBV7-3
CDR3aa: CASSFSPNYNEQFF
CDR3nt: TGTGCCAGCAGCTTTTCACCAAATTACAATGAGCAGTTCTTC

d_gene: -
abundance: -
j_gene: TRBJ2-5
v_gene: TRBV6-1
CDR3aa: CASMFGETQYF
CDR3nt: TGTGCCAGCATGTTCGGAGAGACCCAGTACTTC

d_gene: -
abundance: -
j_gene: TRBJ1-3
v_gene: TRBV29-1
CDR3aa: CSANTGPGNTIYF
CDR3nt: TGCAGCGCTAATACAGGACCTGGAAACACCATATATTTT

d_gene: -
abundance: many
j_gene: TRBJ2-7
v_gene: TRBV12-3/TRBV12-4
CDR3aa: CASSLGTAGTYEQYF
CDR3nt: TGTGCCAGCAGTTTGGGGACTGCTGGAACCTACGAGCAGTACTTC

d_gene: TRBD1
abundance: many
j_gene: TRBJ1-5
v_gene: TRBV28
CDR3aa: CASGHRGVYQPQHF
CDR3nt: TGTGCCAGCGGACACAGGGGCGTATATCAGCCCCAGCATTTT

d_gene: -
abundance: -
j_gene: TRBJ2-7
v_gene: TRBV7-9
CDR3aa: CASSLFGTNYEQYF
CDR3nt: TGTGCCAGCAGCTTGTTCGGAACCAACTACGAGCAGTACTTC

d_gene: TRBD1
abundance: many
j_gene: TRBJ1-1
v_gene: TRBV19
CDR3aa: CASSKRGQGRVSTEAFF
CDR3nt: TGTGCCAGTAGTAAACGCGGACAGGGGCGGGTGAGCACTGAAGCTTTCTTT

d_gene: -
abundance: -
j_gene: TRBJ2-5
v_gene: TRBV7-2
CDR3aa: CASSFGGRTNLQETQYF
CDR3nt: TGTGCCAGCAGCTTCGGGGGACGGACTAACCTCCAAGAGACCCAGTACTTC

d_gene: -
abundance: few
j_gene: TRBJ1-1
v_gene: TRBV7-6
CDR3aa: CASSRLPGYTEAFF
CDR3nt: TGTGCCAGCAGCCGACTGCCGGGGTACACTGAAGCTTTCTTT

d_gene: -
abundance: many
j_gene: TRBJ2-5
v_gene: TRBV28
CDR3aa: CASSTSETEHQETQYF
CDR3nt: TGTGCCAGCAGTACTTCCGAGACAGAGCACCAAGAGACCCAGTACTTC

d_gene: -
abundance: -
j_gene: TRBJ2-5
v_gene: TRBV12-3/TRBV12-4
CDR3aa: CASSPQEGRQETQYF
CDR3nt: TGTGCCAGCAGTCCTCAAGAGGGGAGACAAGAGACCCAGTACTTC

d_gene: TRBD2
abundance: -
j_gene: TRBJ2-7
v_gene: TRBV20-1
CDR3aa: CSAREAGGITYEQYF
CDR3nt: TGCAGTGCCAGAGAGGCGGGAGGGATAACCTACGAGCAGTACTTC

d_gene: -
abundance: many
j_gene: TRBJ2-7
v_gene: TRBV27
CDR3aa: CASSLSGPEYEQYF
CDR3nt: TGTGCCAGCAGTTTATCGGGACCCGAATACGAGCAGTACTTC

d_gene: TRBD1
abundance: many
j_gene: TRBJ2-2
v_gene: TRBV11-2
CDR3aa: CASSPTGASGELFF
CDR3nt: TGTGCCAGCAGCCCCACAGGGGCCTCCGGGGAGCTGTTTTTT

d_gene: TRBD1
abundance: few
j_gene: TRBJ1-2
v_gene: TRBV10-2
CDR3aa: CASSESGDRGYGYTF
CDR3nt: TGCGCCAGCAGTGAGTCGGGGGACAGGGGCTATGGCTACACCTTC

d_gene: -
abundance: -
j_gene: TRBJ2-3
v_gene: TRBV10-1
CDR3aa: CASRARTSTDTQYF
CDR3nt: TGCGCCAGCAGGGCACGGACAAGCACAGATACGCAGTATTTT

d_gene: -
abundance: -
j_gene: TRBJ2-5
v_gene: TRBV24-1
CDR3aa: CATSDQHSYQETQYF
CDR3nt: TGTGCCACCAGTGACCAACACAGTTACCAAGAGACCCAGTACTTC

d_gene: -
abundance: -
j_gene: TRBJ2-1
v_gene: TRBV2
CDR3aa: CASRTGLAPSSYNEQFF
CDR3nt: TGTGCCAGCAGGACGGGCCTAGCCCCGAGCTCCTACAATGAGCAGTTCTTC

d_gene: -
abundance: few
j_gene: TRBJ1-6
v_gene: TRBV10-3
CDR3aa: CAISDFSATSPLHF
CDR3nt: TGTGCCATCAGTGATTTCTCGGCGACATCACCCCTCCACTTT

d_gene: TRBD2
abundance: few
j_gene: TRBJ2-5
v_gene: TRBV20-1
CDR3aa: CSARLREGVGETQYF
CDR3nt: TGCAGTGCTAGATTGCGGGAGGGAGTGGGGGAGACCCAGTACTTC

d_gene: -
abundance: -
j_gene: TRBJ2-7
v_gene: TRBV7-2
CDR3aa: CASSLRGGTYEQYF
CDR3nt: TGTGCCAGCAGCCTGAGGGGCGGGACCTACGAGCAGTACTTC

d_gene: -
abundance: -
j_gene: TRBJ1-2
v_gene: TRBV20-1
CDR3aa: CSASGGRITLNYGYTF
CDR3nt: TGCAGTGCCAGCGGCGGGCGAATCACCCTCAACTATGGCTACACCTTC

d_gene: -
abundance: few
j_gene: TRBJ2-7
v_gene: TRBV10-3
CDR3aa: CAISEGLHEQYF
CDR3nt: TGTGCCATCAGTGAAGGACTACACGAGCAGTACTTC

d_gene: TRBD2
abundance: -
j_gene: TRBJ2-4
v_gene: TRBV3-1
CDR3aa: CASSGGQREGRGIQYF
CDR3nt: TGTGCCAGCAGCGGGGGCCAGCGGGAGGGCCGCGGCATTCAGTACTTC

d_gene: -
abundance: many
j_gene: TRBJ1-2
v_gene: TRBV12-3/TRBV12-4
CDR3aa: CASSLRRPNNYGYTF
CDR3nt: TGTGCCAGCAGTTTAAGGAGACCGAATAACTATGGCTACACCTTC

d_gene: TRBD1
abundance: many
j_gene: TRBJ2-5
v_gene: TRBV6-1
CDR3aa: CASSESGGSETQYF
CDR3nt: TGTGCCAGCAGTGAATCAGGGGGCTCGGAGACCCAGTACTTC

d_gene: -
abundance: many
j_gene: TRBJ1-5
v_gene: TRBV11-2
CDR3aa: CASSLPRQPQHF
CDR3nt: TGTGCCAGCAGCTTACCCCGACAGCCCCAGCATTTT

d_gene: -
abundance: few
j_gene: TRBJ1-3
v_gene: TRBV11-2
CDR3aa: CASSLRDAGNTIYF
CDR3nt: TGTGCCAGCAGCCTCCGGGACGCCGGAAACACCATATATTTT

d_gene: TRBD1
abundance: many
j_gene: TRBJ2-4
v_gene: TRBV28
CDR3aa: CASSTGGKTKNIQYF
CDR3nt: TGTGCCAGCAGTACAGGGGGCAAGACCAAAAACATTCAGTACTTC

d_gene: -
abundance: -
j_gene: TRBJ1-4
v_gene: TRBV6-1
CDR3aa: CASSELGSLNEKLFF
CDR3nt: TGTGCCAGCAGTGAATTGGGGTCCCTCAATGAAAAACTGTTTTTT

d_gene: TRBD1
abundance: few
j_gene: TRBJ2-5
v_gene: TRBV7-9
CDR3aa: CASSPGQAQETQYF
CDR3nt: TGTGCCAGCAGCCCAGGACAGGCCCAAGAGACCCAGTACTTC